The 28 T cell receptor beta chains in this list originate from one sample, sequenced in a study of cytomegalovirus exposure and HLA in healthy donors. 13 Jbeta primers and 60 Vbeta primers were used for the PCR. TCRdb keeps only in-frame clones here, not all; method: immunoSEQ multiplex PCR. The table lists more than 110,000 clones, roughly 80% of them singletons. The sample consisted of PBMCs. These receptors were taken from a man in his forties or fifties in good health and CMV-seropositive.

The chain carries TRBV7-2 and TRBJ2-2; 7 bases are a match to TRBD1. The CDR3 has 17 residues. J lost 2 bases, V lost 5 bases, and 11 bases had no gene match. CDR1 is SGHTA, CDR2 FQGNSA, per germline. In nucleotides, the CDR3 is TGTGCCAGCAGCCACTCCCGGGACAGAGGAAACACCGGGGAGCTGTTTTTT. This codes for CASSHSRDRGNTGELFF.

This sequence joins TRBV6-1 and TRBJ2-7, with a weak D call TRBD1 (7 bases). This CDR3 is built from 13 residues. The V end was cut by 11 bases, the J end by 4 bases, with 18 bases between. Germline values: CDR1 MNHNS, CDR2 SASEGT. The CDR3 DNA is TGTGCCCTCTGGGGCAGGGGGGATTACGAGCAGTACTTC. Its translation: CALWGRGDYEQYF.

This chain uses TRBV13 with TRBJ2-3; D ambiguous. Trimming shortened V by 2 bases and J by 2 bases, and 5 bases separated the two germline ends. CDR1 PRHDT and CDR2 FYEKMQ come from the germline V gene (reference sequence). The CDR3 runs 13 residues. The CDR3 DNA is TGTGCCAGCAGCTTACAGGCCACAGATACGCAGTATTTT. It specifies CASSLQATDTQYF. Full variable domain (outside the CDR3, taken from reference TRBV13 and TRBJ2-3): AAGVIQSPRHLIKEKRETATLKCYPIPRHDTVYWYQQGPGQDPQFLISFYEKMQSDKGSIPDRFSAQQFSDYHSELNMSSLELGDSALYFCASSLQATDTQYFGPGTRLTVL.

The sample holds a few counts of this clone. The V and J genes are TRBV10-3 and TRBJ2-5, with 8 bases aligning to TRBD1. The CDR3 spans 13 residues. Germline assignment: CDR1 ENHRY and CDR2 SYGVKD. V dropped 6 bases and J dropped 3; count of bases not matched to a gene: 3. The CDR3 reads CAIRPTGEETQYF. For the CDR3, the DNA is TGTGCCATCAGGCCGACAGGGGAAGAGACCCAGTACTTC.

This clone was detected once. CDR3 nucleotide sequence: TGCGCCAGCAGCGCACTGGTCAGGACAGGGAGAGGGGGAAACACTGAAGCTTTCTTT. Translating gives CASSALVRTGRGGNTEAFF. The chain joins TRBV5-1 to TRBJ1-1, with 8 bases matching TRBD1. The CDR3 extends over 19 amino acids. Germline values: CDR1 SGHRS, CDR2 YFSETQ. The junction had 19 bases not matched to a gene; V was cut back by 4 bases and J by 2 bases.

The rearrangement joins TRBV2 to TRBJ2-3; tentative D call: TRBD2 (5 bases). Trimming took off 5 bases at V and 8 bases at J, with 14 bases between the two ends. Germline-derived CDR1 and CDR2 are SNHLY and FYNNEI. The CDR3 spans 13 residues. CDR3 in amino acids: CASSLRDLSTQYF. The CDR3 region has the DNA TGTGCCAGCAGTCTCCGGGATCTTAGTACGCAGTATTTT.

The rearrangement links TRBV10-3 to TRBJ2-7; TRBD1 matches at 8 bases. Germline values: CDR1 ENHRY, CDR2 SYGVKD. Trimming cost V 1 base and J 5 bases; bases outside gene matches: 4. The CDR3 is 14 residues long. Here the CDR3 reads CAISEFDRGHEQYF. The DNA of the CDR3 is TGTGCCATCAGTGAGTTCGACAGGGGCCACGAGCAGTACTTC.

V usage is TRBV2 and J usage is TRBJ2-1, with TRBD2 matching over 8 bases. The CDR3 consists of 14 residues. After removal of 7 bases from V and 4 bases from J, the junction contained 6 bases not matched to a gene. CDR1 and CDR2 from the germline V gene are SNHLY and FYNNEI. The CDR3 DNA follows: TGTGCCAGCATGCGGGAGGTCGATTACAATGAGCAGTTCTTC. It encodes CASMREVDYNEQFF. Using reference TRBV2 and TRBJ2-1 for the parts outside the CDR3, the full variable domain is EPEVTQTPSHQVTQMGQEVILRCVPISNHLYFYWYRQILGQKVEFLVSFYNNEISEKSEIFDDQFSVERPDGSNFTLKIRSTKLEDSAMYFCASMREVDYNEQFFGPGTRLTVL.

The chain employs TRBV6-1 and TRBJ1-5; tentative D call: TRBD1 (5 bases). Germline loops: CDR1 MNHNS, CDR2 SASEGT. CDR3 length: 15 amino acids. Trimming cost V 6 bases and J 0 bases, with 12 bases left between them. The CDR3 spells CASRPARDSNQPQHF. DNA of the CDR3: TGTGCCAGCAGACCCGCCAGGGATAGCAATCAGCCCCAGCATTTT.

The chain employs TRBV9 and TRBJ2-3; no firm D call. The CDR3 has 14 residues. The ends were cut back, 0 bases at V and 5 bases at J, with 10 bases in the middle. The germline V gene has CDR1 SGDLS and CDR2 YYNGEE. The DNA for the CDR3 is TGTGCCAGCAGCGTAGTTCCCGAGATAGATACGCAGTATTTT. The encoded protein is CASSVVPEIDTQYF.

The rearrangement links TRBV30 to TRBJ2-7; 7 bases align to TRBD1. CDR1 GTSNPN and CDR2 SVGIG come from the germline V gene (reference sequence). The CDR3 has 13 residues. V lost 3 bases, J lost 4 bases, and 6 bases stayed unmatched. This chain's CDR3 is CAWSRDSAYEQYF. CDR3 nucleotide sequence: TGTGCCTGGAGCCGGGACAGTGCATACGAGCAGTACTTC.

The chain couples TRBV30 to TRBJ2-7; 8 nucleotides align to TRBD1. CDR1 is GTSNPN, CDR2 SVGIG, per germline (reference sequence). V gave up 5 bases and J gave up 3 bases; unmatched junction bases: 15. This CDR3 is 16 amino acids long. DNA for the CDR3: TGTGCCTGGGCGTCTACCGGGACAGGCAGGAACTACGAGCAGTACTTC. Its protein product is CAWASTGTGRNYEQYF.

The CDR3 reads CASSPTGMSYEQYF. The CDR3 DNA reads TGTGCCAGCAGCCCGACAGGGATGTCCTACGAGCAGTACTTC. The chain joins TRBV4-2 to TRBJ2-7; 7 nucleotides line up with TRBD1. The CDR3 length is 14 residues. In germline, CDR1 is LGHNA, CDR2 YNFKEQ. J lost 1 base, V lost 4 bases, and 4 bases had no gene match.

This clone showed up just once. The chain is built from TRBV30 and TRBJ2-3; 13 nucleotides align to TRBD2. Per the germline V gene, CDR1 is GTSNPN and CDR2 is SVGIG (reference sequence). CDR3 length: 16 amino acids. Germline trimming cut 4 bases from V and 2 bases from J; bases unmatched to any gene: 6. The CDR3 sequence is CAWTTGTSGITDTQYF. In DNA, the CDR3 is TGTGCCTGGACAACCGGGACTAGCGGGATCACAGATACGCAGTATTTT.

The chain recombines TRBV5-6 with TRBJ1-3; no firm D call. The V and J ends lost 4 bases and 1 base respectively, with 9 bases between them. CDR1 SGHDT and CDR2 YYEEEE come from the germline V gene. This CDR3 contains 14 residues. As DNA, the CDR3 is TGTGCCAGCAGCCTAGATCTTTCTGGAAACACCATATATTTT. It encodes CASSLDLSGNTIYF.

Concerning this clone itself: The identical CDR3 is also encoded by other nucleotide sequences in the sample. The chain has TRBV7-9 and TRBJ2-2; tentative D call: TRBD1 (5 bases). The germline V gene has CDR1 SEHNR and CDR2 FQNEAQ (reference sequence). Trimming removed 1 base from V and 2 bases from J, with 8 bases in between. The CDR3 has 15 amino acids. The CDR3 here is CASSLGQGNTGELFF. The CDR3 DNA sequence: TGTGCCAGCAGCTTAGGGCAGGGTAACACCGGGGAGCTGTTTTTT.

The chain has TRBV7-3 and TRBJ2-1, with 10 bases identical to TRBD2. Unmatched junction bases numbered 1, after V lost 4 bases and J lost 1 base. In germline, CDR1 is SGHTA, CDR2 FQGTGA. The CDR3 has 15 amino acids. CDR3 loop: CASSSGLASYNEQFF. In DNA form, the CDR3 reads TGTGCCAGCAGCTCGGGACTAGCGTCCTACAATGAGCAGTTCTTC.

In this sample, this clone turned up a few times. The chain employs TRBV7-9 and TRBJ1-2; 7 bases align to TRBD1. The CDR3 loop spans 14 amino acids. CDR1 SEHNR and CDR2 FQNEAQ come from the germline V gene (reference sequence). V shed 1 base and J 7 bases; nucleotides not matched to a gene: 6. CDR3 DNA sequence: TGTGCCAGCAGCTTAGGCGGGACAGCGTCTGGCTACACCTTC. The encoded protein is CASSLGGTASGYTF. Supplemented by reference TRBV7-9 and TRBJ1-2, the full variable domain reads DTGVSQNPRHKITKRGQNVTFRCDPISEHNRLYWYRQTLGQGPEFLTYFQNEAQLEKSRLLSDRFSAERPKGSFSTLEIQRTEQGDSAMYLCASSLGGTASGYTFGSGTRLTVV.

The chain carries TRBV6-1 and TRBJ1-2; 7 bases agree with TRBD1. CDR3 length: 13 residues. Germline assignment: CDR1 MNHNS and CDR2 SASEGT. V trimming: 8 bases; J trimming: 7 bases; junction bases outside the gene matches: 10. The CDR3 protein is CASLGAGGSGYTF. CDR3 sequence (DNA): TGTGCCAGCCTTGGGGCAGGGGGGTCTGGCTACACCTTC.

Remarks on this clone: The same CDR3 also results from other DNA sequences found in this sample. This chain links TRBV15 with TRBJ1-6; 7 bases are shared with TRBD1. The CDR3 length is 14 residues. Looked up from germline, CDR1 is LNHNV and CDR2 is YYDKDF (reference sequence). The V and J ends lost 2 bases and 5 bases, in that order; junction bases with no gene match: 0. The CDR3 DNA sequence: TGTGCCACCAGCAGAACAGGGGATAATTCACCCCTCCACTTT. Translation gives CATSRTGDNSPLHF. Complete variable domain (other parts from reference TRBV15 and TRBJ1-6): DAMVIQNPRYQVTQFGKPVTLSCSQTLNHNVMYWYQQKSSQAPKLLFHYYDKDFNNEADTPDNFQSRRPNTSFCFLDIRSPGLGDTAMYLCATSRTGDNSPLHFGNGTRLTVT.

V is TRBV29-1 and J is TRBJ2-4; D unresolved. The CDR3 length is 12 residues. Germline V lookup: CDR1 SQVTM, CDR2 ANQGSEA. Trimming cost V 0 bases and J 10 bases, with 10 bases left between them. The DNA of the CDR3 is TGCAGCGTTGAAGACGATACTCGAATTCAGTACTTC. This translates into CSVEDDTRIQYF.

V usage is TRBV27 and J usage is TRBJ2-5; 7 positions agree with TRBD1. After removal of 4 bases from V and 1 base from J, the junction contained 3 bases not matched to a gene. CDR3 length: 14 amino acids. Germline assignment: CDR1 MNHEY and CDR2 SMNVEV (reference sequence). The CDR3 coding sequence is TGTGCCAGCAGTTACGGGACAGCCCAAGAGACCCAGTACTTC. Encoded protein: CASSYGTAQETQYF.

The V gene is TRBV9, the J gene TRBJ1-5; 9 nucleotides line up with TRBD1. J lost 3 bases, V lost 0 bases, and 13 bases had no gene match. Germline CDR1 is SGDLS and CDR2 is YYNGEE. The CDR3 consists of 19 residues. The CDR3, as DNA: TGTGCCAGCAGCGTAGAGGTTACCCCGGGACAGGGACCCAATCAGCCCCAGCATTTT. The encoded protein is CASSVEVTPGQGPNQPQHF.

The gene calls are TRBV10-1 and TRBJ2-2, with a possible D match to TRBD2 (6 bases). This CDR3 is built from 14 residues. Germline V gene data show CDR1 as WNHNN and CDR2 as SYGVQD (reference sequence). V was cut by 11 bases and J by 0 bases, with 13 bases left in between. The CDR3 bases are TGCGCCCACCCCTGGGGGGCGAACACCGGGGAGCTGTTTTTT. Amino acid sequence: CAHPWGANTGELFF.

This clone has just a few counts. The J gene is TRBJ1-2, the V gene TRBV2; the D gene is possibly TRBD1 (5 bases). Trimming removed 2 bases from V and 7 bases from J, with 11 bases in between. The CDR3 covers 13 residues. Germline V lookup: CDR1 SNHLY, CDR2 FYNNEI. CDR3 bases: TGTGCCAGCAGTGAATCAGGGCACAGTGGCTACACCTTC. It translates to CASSESGHSGYTF.

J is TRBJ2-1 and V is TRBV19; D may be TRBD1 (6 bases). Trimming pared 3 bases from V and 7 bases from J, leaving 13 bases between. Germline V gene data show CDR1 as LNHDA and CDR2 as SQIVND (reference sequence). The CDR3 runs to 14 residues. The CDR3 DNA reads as TGTGCCAGTAGTATCCGGTCGAGGGGGAATGAGCAGTTCTTC. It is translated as CASSIRSRGNEQFF.

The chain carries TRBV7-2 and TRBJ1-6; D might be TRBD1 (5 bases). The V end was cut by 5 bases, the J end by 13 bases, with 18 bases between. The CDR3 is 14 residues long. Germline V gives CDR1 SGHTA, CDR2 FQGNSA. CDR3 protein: CASSRLGGGRPLHF. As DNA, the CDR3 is TGTGCCAGCAGCCGTCTGGGGGGGGGTAGGCCCCTCCACTTT.

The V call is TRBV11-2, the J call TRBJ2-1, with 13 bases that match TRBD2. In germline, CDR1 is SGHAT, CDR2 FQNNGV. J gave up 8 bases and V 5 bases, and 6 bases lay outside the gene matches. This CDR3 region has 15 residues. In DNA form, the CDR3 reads TGTGCCAGCAGCCCGGGACTAGCGGGACCCGATGAGCAGTTCTTC. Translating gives CASSPGLAGPDEQFF.